The clone carrying this T cell receptor (beta chain) was observed a handful of times. As yet, its antigen is unknown. Trimming took off 6 bases at V and 5 bases at J, with 7 bases between the two ends. CDR3 length equals 10 residues. Germline-derived CDR1 and CDR2 are SQVTM and ANQGSEA. One heparinised draw, averaging approximately 120 mL, was taken per donor. The data are from a study of beta chain features in type 1 diabetes. Whole-study findings and limits: Because the template was cDNA, high-expressing cells might be over-represented. For Type 1 diabetes patients, all four CD4+ subsets carried TCRB CDR3s that were moderately but significantly shorter.

The whole isolated RNA underwent reverse transcription, so sequencing captured expressed TCRB transcripts. Profiling relied on immunoSEQ multiplex PCR, and the TCRdb table lists in-frame clones only, not all of them. This table holds 130,000 to 150,000 clones, 13% found once. The genes are TRBV29-1 and TRBJ2-5; unclear D gene. Sequencing was performed on central memory CD4+ T cells from blood. The TCR was taken from a man younger than 35 with type 1 diabetes. The CDR3 DNA sequence: TGCAGCGTGTTACTGGAGACCCAGTACTTC. This sequence encodes CSVLLETQYF.